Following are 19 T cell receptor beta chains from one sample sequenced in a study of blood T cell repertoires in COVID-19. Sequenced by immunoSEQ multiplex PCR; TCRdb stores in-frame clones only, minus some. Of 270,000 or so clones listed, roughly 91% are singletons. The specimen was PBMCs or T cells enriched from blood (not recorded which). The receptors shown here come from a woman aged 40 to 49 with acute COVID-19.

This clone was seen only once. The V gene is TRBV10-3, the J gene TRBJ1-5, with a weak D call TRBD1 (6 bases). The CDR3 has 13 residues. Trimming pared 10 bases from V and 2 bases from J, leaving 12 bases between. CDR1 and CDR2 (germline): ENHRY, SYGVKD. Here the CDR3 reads CATNRDGNQPQHF. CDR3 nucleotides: TGTGCCACCAACAGGGACGGCAATCAGCCCCAGCATTTT.

DNA of the CDR3: TGCGCCAGCAGCCAAGTACTCAGGGATGTCGAAGCTTTCTTT. Its translation: CASSQVLRDVEAFF. The rearrangement joins TRBV4-1 to TRBJ1-1; possible D gene TRBD1, 5 bases. CDR3 length equals 14 residues. V lost 1 base to trimming and J lost 8 bases, with 14 bases between them. Per the germline V gene, CDR1 is MGHRA and CDR2 is YSYEKL.

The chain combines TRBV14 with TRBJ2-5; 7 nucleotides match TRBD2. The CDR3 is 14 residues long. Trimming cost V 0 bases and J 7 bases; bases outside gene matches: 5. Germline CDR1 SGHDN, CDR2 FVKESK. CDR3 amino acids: CASSQDRGRGTQYF. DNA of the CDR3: TGTGCCAGCAGCCAAGATCGAGGGAGGGGGACCCAGTACTTC.

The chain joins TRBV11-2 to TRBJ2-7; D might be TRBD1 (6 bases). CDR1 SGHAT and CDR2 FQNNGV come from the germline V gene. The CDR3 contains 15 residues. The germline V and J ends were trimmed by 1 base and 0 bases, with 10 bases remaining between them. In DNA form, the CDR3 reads TGTGCCAGCAGCTTAGGGCTGGACAGCTCCTACGAGCAGTACTTC. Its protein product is CASSLGLDSSYEQYF.

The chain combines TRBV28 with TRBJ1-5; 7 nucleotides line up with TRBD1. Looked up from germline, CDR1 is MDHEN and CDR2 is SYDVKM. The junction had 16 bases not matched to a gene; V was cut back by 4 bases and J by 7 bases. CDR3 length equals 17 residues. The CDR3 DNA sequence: TGTGCCAGCAGTTCTACCAGTGGACAGGCATTGGGGCAGCCCCAGCATTTT. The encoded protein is CASSSTSGQALGQPQHF.

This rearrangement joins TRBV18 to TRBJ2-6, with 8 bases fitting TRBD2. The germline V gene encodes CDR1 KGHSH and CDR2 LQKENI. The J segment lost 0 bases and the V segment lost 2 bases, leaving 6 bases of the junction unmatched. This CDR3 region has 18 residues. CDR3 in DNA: TGTGCCAGCTCACCAAGTCTAGCGGGTACCTCTGGGGCCAACGTCCTGACTTTC. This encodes CASSPSLAGTSGANVLTF.

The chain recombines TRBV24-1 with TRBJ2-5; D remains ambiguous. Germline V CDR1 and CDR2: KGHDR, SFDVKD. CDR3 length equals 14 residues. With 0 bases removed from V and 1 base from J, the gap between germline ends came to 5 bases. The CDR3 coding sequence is TGTGCCACCAGTGATTTGTTTAGCCAAGAGACCCAGTACTTC. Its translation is CATSDLFSQETQYF.

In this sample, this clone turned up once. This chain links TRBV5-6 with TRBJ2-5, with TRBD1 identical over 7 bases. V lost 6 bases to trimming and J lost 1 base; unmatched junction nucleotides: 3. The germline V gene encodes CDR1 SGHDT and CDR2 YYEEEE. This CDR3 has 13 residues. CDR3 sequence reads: CASTNRGQETQYF. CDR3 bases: TGTGCCAGCACTAACAGGGGCCAAGAGACCCAGTACTTC.

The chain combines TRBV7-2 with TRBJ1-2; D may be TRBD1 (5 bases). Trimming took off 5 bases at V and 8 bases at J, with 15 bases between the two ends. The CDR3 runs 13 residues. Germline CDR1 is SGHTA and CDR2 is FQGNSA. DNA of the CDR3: TGTGCCAGCAGCGACGCCAGGGCCGGGGGCTACACCTTC. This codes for CASSDARAGGYTF.

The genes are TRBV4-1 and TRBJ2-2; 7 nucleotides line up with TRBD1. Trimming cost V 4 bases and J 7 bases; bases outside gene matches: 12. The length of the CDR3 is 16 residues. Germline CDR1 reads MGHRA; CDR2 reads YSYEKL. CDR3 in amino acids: CASSLMTDRVSGELFF. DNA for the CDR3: TGCGCCAGCAGCCTAATGACTGACAGGGTAAGCGGGGAGCTGTTTTTT.

CDR3: CASKDRGGSEPEAFF. The CDR3 DNA reads as TGTGCCAGTAAGGACAGGGGGGGTTCGGAACCTGAAGCTTTCTTT. The chain employs TRBV19 and TRBJ1-1; TRBD1 matches at 10 bases. The CDR3 extends over 15 amino acids. CDR1 is LNHDA and CDR2 is SQIVND in the germline V gene (reference sequence). Trimming cost V 7 bases and J 6 bases; bases outside gene matches: 11.

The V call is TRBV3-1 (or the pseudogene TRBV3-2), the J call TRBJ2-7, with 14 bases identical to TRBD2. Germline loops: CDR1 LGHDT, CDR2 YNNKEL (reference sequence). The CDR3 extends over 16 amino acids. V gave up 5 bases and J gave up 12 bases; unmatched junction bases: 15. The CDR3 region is CASSNEGLAGDLRWYF. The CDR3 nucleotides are TGTGCCAGCAGCAACGAGGGACTAGCGGGGGATTTACGTTGGTACTTC.

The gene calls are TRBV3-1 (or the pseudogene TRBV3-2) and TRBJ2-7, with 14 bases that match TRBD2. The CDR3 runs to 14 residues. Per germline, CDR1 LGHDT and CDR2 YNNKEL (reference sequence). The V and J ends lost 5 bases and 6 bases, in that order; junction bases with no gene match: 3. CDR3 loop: CASSKGLAGAEQYF. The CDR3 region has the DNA TGTGCCAGCAGCAAGGGACTAGCGGGAGCCGAGCAGTACTTC.

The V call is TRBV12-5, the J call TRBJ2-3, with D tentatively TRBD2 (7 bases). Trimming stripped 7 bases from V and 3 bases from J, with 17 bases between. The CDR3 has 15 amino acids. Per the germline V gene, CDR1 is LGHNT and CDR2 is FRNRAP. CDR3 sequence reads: CASAPSGGPTDTQYF. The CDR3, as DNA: TGTGCTAGTGCTCCCTCCGGGGGGCCAACAGATACGCAGTATTTT.

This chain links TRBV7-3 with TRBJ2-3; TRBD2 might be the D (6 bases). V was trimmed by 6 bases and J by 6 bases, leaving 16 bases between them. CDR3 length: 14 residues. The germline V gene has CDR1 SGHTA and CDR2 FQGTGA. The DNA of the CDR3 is TGTGCCAGCAGTTCCGGGGTGGCGGGGGATACGCAGTATTTT. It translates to CASSSGVAGDTQYF.

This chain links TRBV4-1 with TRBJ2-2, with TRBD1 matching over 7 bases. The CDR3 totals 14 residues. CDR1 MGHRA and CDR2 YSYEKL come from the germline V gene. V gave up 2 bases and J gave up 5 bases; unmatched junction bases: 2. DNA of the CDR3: TGCGCCAGCAGCCAAACAGGGGAGACCGGGGAGCTGTTTTTT. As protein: CASSQTGETGELFF.

CDR3 in amino acids: CASSSGVRAAGELFF. CDR3 coding DNA: TGTGCCAGCAGTTCCGGGGTCCGAGCGGCCGGGGAGCTGTTTTTT. This chain links TRBV2 with TRBJ2-2, with a tentative D call TRBD2 (5 bases). Trimming shortened V by 5 bases and J by 6 bases, and 16 bases separated the two germline ends. This CDR3 is built from 15 residues. Germline V gene data show CDR1 as SNHLY and CDR2 as FYNNEI. The full variable domain, its missing parts supplied by reference TRBV2 and TRBJ2-2, is EPEVTQTPSHQVTQMGQEVILRCVPISNHLYFYWYRQILGQKVEFLVSFYNNEISEKSEIFDDQFSVERPDGSNFTLKIRSTKLEDSAMYFCASSSGVRAAGELFFGEGSRLTVL.

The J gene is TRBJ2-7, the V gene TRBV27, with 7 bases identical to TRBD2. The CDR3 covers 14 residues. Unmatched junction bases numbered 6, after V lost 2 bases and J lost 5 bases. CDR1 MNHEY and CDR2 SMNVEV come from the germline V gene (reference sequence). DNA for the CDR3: TGTGCCAGCAGTTTAGAGCGGGGTGTCCACGAGCAGTACTTC. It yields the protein CASSLERGVHEQYF.

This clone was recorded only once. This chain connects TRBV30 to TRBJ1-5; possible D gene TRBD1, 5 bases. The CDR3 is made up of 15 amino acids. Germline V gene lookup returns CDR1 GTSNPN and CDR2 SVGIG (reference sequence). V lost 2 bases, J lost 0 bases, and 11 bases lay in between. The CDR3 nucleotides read TGTGCCTGGAGTACTCCAGGGTATAGCAATCAGCCCCAGCATTTT. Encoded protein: CAWSTPGYSNQPQHF.